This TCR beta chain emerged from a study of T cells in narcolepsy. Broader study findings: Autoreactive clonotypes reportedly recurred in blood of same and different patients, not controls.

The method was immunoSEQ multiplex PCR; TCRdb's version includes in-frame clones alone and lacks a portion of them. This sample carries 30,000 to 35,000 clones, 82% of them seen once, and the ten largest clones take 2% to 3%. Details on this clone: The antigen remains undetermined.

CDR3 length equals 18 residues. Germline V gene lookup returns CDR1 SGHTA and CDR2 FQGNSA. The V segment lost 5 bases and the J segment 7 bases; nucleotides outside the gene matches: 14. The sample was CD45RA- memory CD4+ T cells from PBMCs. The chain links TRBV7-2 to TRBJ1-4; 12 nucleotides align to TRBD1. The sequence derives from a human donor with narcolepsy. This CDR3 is CASSVGGTGGVVGEKLFF. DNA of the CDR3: TGTGCCAGCAGCGTCGGGGGGACAGGGGGCGTAGTTGGTGAAAAACTGTTTTTT.